The next 15 T cell receptor beta chains were all read from a single sample in a study of T cells after yellow fever vaccination. MiXCR, applied by TCRdb to the 5' RACE reads, yields one record per CDR3 protein. There are around 550,000 distinct CDR3 sequences in the sample; about 19% occur only once, and around 15% lies in the top ten. Sequencing used PBMCs, obtained 15 days after the yellow fever booster vaccination. Receptor source: a man aged 25-40 years who received the YFV17D yellow fever vaccine.

The chain joins TRBV7-9 to TRBJ1-1; no definite D call. The V and J ends lost 3 bases and 1 base respectively, with 6 bases between them. The CDR3 has 13 residues. Germline V gives CDR1 SEHNR, CDR2 FQNEAQ (reference sequence). DNA for the CDR3: TGTGCCAGCAGCTTTTCGACGAACACTGAAGCTTTCTTT. Protein product: CASSFSTNTEAFF.

The chain is built from TRBV12-3 or TRBV12-4 and TRBJ2-7, with D tentatively TRBD2 (6 bases). V lost 1 base and J lost 0, with 13 bases in between. There are 16 residues in the CDR3. CDR3 sequence (DNA): TGTGCCAGCAGTTTAGGGCCCGCCGGGAGCTCCTACGAGCAGTACTTC. This codes for CASSLGPAGSSYEQYF.

This chain uses TRBV7-9 with TRBJ1-2, with D perhaps TRBD1 (6 bases). V was cut by 4 bases and J by 0 bases, with 9 bases left in between. The CDR3 length is 14 residues. The germline V gene has CDR1 SEHNR and CDR2 FQNEAQ (reference sequence). The CDR3 sequence is CASSWTVSNYGYTF. As DNA, the CDR3 is TGTGCCAGCAGCTGGACAGTCTCTAACTATGGCTACACCTTC.

This clonotype has more than one count but fewer than ten. The chain employs TRBV23-1 and TRBJ2-3; D unresolved. TRBV23-1 is sorted into the ORF group, with uncertain function. This CDR3 has 15 residues. The V gene lost 3 bases and the J gene lost 2 bases, with 12 bases spanning the gap. CDR3 sequence (DNA): TGCGCCAGCAGTCACCCCACCTATTTCACAGATACGCAGTATTTT. The encoded protein is CASSHPTYFTDTQYF.

This clonotype has more than one count but fewer than ten. This chain joins TRBV9 and TRBJ1-2; 9 nucleotides match TRBD1. The CDR3 totals 14 residues. The germline V gene has CDR1 SGDLS and CDR2 YYNGEE. V trimming: 3 bases; J trimming: 2 bases; junction bases outside the gene matches: 2. Written as DNA, the CDR3 is TGTGCCAGCAGCGAAGGGACAGGGAACTATGGCTACACCTTC. Translating it yields CASSEGTGNYGYTF. The entire variable domain, with the rest obtained from reference TRBV9 and TRBJ1-2, is as follows: DSGVTQTPKHLITATGQRVTLRCSPRSGDLSVYWYQQSLDQGLQFLIQYYNGEERAKGNILERFSAQQFPDLHSELNLSSLELGDSALYFCASSEGTGNYGYTFGSGTRLTVV.

The gene calls are TRBV20-1 and TRBJ2-3; 9 nucleotides agree with TRBD1. Germline V CDR1 and CDR2: DFQATT, SNEGSKA (reference sequence). The CDR3 is 14 residues long. The CDR3 loop reads CSSQGAISLDTQYF. CDR3 coding DNA: TGCAGCTCACAGGGGGCGATTTCTTTAGATACGCAGTATTTT.

The chain has TRBV2 and TRBJ2-3, with TRBD2 identical over 7 bases. Losses at the gene ends were 6 bases for V and 0 bases for J; bases not matched to a gene: 6. Germline CDR1 SNHLY, CDR2 FYNNEI. CDR3 length: 15 residues. CDR3 coding DNA: TGTGCCAGCAGAGGAGCGGGAATGAGCACAGATACGCAGTATTTT. Translation: CASRGAGMSTDTQYF.

The chain joins TRBV29-1 to TRBJ2-5; D remains ambiguous. From germline, CDR1 is SQVTM and CDR2 ANQGSEA. The CDR3 is made up of 12 amino acids. V lost 3 bases and J lost 2, with 7 bases in between. The CDR3 nucleotides are TGCAGCGTTGATTCCTCGCAAGAGACCCAGTACTTC. Translated: CSVDSSQETQYF. Filled out from reference TRBV29-1 and TRBJ2-5, the complete variable domain reads SAVISQKPSRDICQRGTSLTIQCQVDSQVTMMFWYRQQPGQSLTLIATANQGSEATYESGFVIDKFPISRPNLTFSTLTVSNMSPEDSSIYLCSVDSSQETQYFGPGTRLLVL.

In this sample, this clonotype turned up a few times. The rearrangement joins TRBV12-3 or TRBV12-4 to TRBJ2-5; TRBD2 is a possible D gene (6 bases). The V gene lost 0 bases and the J gene lost 3 bases, with 11 bases spanning the gap. CDR3 length: 15 residues. The CDR3 DNA sequence: TGTGCCAGCAGTTTAGCGACTAGTGGAGAAGAGACCCAGTACTTC. Translated, it gives CASSLATSGEETQYF.

This clonotype was seen more than once but under ten times. The V and J genes are TRBV12-3 or TRBV12-4 and TRBJ2-3; 7 bases match TRBD2. This CDR3 contains 16 residues. J lost 2 bases, V lost 0 bases, and 5 bases had no gene match. CDR3 sequence reads: CASSLAGGAHTDTQYF. Written as DNA, the CDR3 is TGTGCCAGCAGTTTAGCGGGAGGGGCCCACACAGATACGCAGTATTTT.

The V call is TRBV20-1, the J call TRBJ2-1; D might be TRBD2 (6 bases). The CDR3 contains 16 residues. Germline V gene lookup returns CDR1 DFQATT and CDR2 SNEGSKA (reference sequence). With 2 bases removed from V and 4 bases from J, the gap between germline ends came to 18 bases. The CDR3 sequence: CSARPPLASRYNEQFF. The CDR3 DNA is TGCAGTGCTAGACCCCCTCTAGCGTCGAGATACAATGAGCAGTTCTTC.

The gene calls are TRBV5-1 and TRBJ2-7; D remains unclear. This CDR3 region has 13 residues. Germline values: CDR1 SGHRS, CDR2 YFSETQ. V lost 3 bases to trimming and J lost 4 bases, with 11 bases between them. Here the CDR3 reads CASSWSQRYEQYF. The CDR3 DNA reads as TGCGCCAGCAGCTGGTCCCAGCGTTACGAGCAGTACTTC.

Concerning this clonotype itself: An end of the junction differs from the germline gene, which may be a read error. V is TRBV5-1 and J is TRBJ2-7; TRBD1 agrees at 11 bases. The CDR3 sequence is 14 residues long. Germline CDR1 reads SGHRS; CDR2 reads YFSETQ. CDR3 sequence reads: CASSHGQGAYEQYF. DNA of the CDR3: TGTGCCAGCAGCCACGGACAGGGGGCTTACGAGCAGTACTTC.

The table lists this clonotype with many counts. V usage is TRBV5-1 and J usage is TRBJ2-7, with 9 nucleotides matching TRBD1. V trimming: 3 bases; J trimming: 5 bases; junction bases outside the gene matches: 0. Germline V gives CDR1 SGHRS, CDR2 YFSETQ. There are 12 residues in the CDR3. DNA of the CDR3: TGCGCCAGCAGCTGGGACAGGGACGAGCAGTACTTC. This gives the protein CASSWDRDEQYF.

Only a few counts were recorded for this clonotype. V is TRBV28 and J is TRBJ1-2, with TRBD1 matching over 8 bases. Germline V gene sequence: CDR1 MDHEN, CDR2 SYDVKM. The CDR3 consists of 16 residues. The junction had 6 bases not matched to a gene; V was cut back by 3 bases and J by 0 bases. The CDR3 reads CASSFLTDRANYGYTF. The DNA for the CDR3 is TGTGCCAGCAGTTTCCTTACGGACAGGGCTAACTATGGCTACACCTTC.